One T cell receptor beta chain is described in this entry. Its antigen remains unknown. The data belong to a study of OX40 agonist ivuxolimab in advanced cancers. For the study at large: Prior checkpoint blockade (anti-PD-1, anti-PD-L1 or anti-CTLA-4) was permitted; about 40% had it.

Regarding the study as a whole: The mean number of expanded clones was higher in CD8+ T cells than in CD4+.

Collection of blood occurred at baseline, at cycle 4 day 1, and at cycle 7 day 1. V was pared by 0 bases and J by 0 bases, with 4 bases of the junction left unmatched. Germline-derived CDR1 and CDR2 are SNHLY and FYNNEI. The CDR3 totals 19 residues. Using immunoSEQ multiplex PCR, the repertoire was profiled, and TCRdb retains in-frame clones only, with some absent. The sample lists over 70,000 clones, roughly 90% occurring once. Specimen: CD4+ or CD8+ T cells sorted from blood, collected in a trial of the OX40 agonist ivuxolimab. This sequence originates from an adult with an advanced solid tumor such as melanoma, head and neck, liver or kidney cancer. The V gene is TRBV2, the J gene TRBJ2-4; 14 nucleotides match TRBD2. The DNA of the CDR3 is TGTGCCAGCAGTGAAGCGCTGACTAGCGGGGGGGGAGCCAAAAACATTCAGTACTTC. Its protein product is CASSEALTSGGGAKNIQYF.